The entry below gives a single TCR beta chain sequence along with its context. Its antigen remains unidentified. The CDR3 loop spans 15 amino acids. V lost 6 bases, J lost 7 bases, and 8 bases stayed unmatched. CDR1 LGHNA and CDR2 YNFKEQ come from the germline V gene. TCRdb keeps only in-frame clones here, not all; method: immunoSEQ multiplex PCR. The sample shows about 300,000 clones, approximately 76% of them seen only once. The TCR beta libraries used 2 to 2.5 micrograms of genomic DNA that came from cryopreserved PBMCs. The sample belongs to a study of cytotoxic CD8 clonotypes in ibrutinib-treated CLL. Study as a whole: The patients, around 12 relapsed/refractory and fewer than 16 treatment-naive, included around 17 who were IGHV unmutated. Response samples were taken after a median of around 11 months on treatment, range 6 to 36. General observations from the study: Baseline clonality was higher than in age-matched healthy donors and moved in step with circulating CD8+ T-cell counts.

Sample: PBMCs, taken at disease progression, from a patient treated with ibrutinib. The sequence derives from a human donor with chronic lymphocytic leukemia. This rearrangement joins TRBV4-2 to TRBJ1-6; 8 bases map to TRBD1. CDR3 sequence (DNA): TGTGCCAGCAGATCACCGGGACAGGCGAATTCACCCCTCCACTTT. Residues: CASRSPGQANSPLHF.